This TCR beta chain stems from a study of cytomegalovirus exposure and HLA in healthy donors. General observations from the study: In a later analysis, a genetic analysis reported fewer productive-TCR N-insertions in an Asian-associated ancestry cluster than the cohort average. Accurate prediction of most subjects' HLA-A and HLA-B alleles from TCR beta sequences was reported.

The donors were healthy bone marrow donors. Worth noting for this clone: As yet, its antigen is unknown.

Researchers ran the PCR with 60 Vbeta and 13 Jbeta primers. Clones were read by immunoSEQ multiplex PCR, and TCRdb kept only the in-frame ones, dropping some. The sample lists under 200,000 clones, over 60% occurring once. The receptor was derived from a girl aged 5 to 17 in good health and CMV-seronegative. The sequencing sample was made of PBMCs.

In DNA, the CDR3 is TGTGCCAGCAGTCCCGCGGGACAGCAGAACACTGAAGCTTTCTTT. This translates into CASSPAGQQNTEAFF. The gene calls are TRBV6-5 and TRBJ1-1, with 7 bases that match TRBD1. This CDR3 spans 15 amino acids. CDR1 is MNHEY and CDR2 is SVGAGI in the germline V gene. The V gene end was trimmed by 5 bases and the J gene end by 1 base; junction bases not matched to a gene: 7.